These 2 T cell receptor beta chains came from one sample sequenced in a study of identifying expanded T cells in peripheral blood. This table comes from immunoSEQ multiplex PCR, and its TCRdb copy is limited to in-frame clones, with some not included. Here the sample spans around 120,000 clones, less than 90% being singletons. Sequenced material: blood. All receptors come from a person aged 18 to 69 in good health.

V and J are TRBV9 and TRBJ2-7; 14 bases align to TRBD2. The CDR3 covers 15 residues. V lost 3 bases, J lost 6 bases, and 5 bases stayed unmatched. The V gene's germline CDR1 is SGDLS and CDR2 YYNGEE. The CDR3 bases are TGTGCCAGCAGCGCGGGACTAGCGGGAGATAGCGAGCAGTACTTC. It yields the protein CASSAGLAGDSEQYF.

CDR3 protein: CASSLGSLRGNYYEQYF. The CDR3 DNA sequence: TGCGCCAGCAGCTTGGGGTCCCTAAGGGGGAACTACTACGAGCAGTACTTC. The rearrangement uses TRBV5-1 and TRBJ2-7; possibly TRBD1 for D (6 bases). CDR3 length equals 17 residues. The germline CDR1 and CDR2 sequences are SGHRS and YFSETQ. Deletions cut 0 bases from V and 3 bases from J, with 19 bases between.